This T cell receptor (beta chain) comes out of a study of T cell responses to AZD1222 COVID-19 vaccine. TCRdb's table, derived via immunoSEQ multiplex PCR, lists solely in-frame clones and lacks some. The sample shows 100,000 to 110,000 clones, around 87% of them seen only once. The receptor's source is an adult in good health. The source was peripheral blood, collected on day 0 of MenACWY control vaccination.

The CDR3 loop reads CSVEYSQGMNTEAFF. The CDR3 nucleotides are TGCAGCGTTGAATATAGCCAGGGGATGAACACTGAAGCTTTCTTT. The chain employs TRBV29-1 and TRBJ1-1, with a weak D call TRBD1 (6 bases). Trimming removed 2 bases at V and 0 bases at J, with 13 bases between. CDR3 size: 15 residues. Looked up from germline, CDR1 is SQVTM and CDR2 is ANQGSEA.